These 18 T cell receptor beta chains were sequenced from one sample in a study of cytomegalovirus exposure and HLA in healthy donors. Primers: 60 Vbeta forward and 13 Jbeta reverse. Profiled with immunoSEQ multiplex PCR; TCRdb holds only in-frame clones, not every one. The sample includes 200,000 to 250,000 clones, over 65% of them seen just once. Sequencing input: PBMCs. The receptors come from a woman in her 30s in good health and CMV-seronegative.

The genes are TRBV21-1 and TRBJ2-7; the table gives TRBD1 as D, unverified against the DNA. TRBV21-1 is a pseudogene. CDR3 length: 15 residues. The CDR3 region is CASSNNITDSYEQYF. The DNA for the CDR3 is TGTGCCAGCAGCAACAATATAACAGACTCCTACGAGCAGTACTTC.

The rearrangement joins TRBV5-1 to TRBJ1-1; 7 bases are a match to TRBD1. Germline CDR1 SGHRS, CDR2 YFSETQ. The J segment lost 11 bases and the V segment lost 4 bases, leaving 5 bases of the junction unmatched. The CDR3 has 11 residues. The CDR3 sequence is CASSLQGLAFF. The CDR3 nucleotides read TGCGCCAGCAGCCTACAGGGGCTGGCTTTCTTT.

This sequence joins TRBV5-1 and TRBJ1-2; 8 nucleotides align to TRBD1. CDR3 length equals 14 residues. CDR1 and CDR2 from the germline V gene are SGHRS and YFSETQ. The V segment lost 2 bases and the J segment 10 bases; nucleotides outside the gene matches: 10. For the CDR3, the DNA is TGCGCCAGCAGCTTACTACAGGGGGAAGTGGACTACACCTTC. Residues: CASSLLQGEVDYTF.

This clone was observed once. The chain joins TRBV13 to TRBJ1-1; maybe TRBD1 (5 bases). Trimming removed 5 bases from V and 0 bases from J, with 13 bases in between. The length of the CDR3 is 15 residues. Germline CDR1 reads PRHDT; CDR2 reads FYEKMQ (reference sequence). CDR3 loop: CASSRGRALNTEAFF. In DNA, the CDR3 is TGTGCCAGCAGCAGGGGCCGAGCCTTGAACACTGAAGCTTTCTTT.

This clone was detected a few times. The J gene is TRBJ2-1, the V gene TRBV6-6; TRBD2 agrees at 8 bases. Germline-derived CDR1 and CDR2 are MNHNY and SVGAGI (reference sequence). Trimming removed 8 bases from V and 3 bases from J; junction bases left unmatched: 3. The CDR3 totals 13 residues. Here the CDR3 reads CASPREGYNEQFF. As DNA, the CDR3 is TGTGCCAGCCCCCGGGAGGGCTACAATGAGCAGTTCTTC.

V usage is TRBV7-9 and J usage is TRBJ1-1; D ambiguous. This CDR3 is built from 13 residues. Germline-derived CDR1 and CDR2 are SEHNR and FQNEAQ (reference sequence). Trimming pared 1 base from V and 4 bases from J, leaving 7 bases between. The CDR3 DNA follows: TGTGCCAGCAGCTTAGGATCGGGCACTGAAGCTTTCTTT. Amino acids: CASSLGSGTEAFF.

In its sample, this clone was seen once. This chain joins TRBV6-5 and TRBJ1-6; 8 bases match TRBD1. V lost 3 bases and J lost 8; bases outside the gene matches: 6. The CDR3 covers 15 residues. Germline-derived CDR1 and CDR2 are MNHEY and SVGAGI. The CDR3 DNA is TGTGCCAGCAGTTATTCGACAGGGGTGGATTCACCCCTCCACTTT. This codes for CASSYSTGVDSPLHF.

The rearrangement links TRBV4-2 to TRBJ2-7; 7 nucleotides align to TRBD2. The germline CDR1 and CDR2 sequences are LGHNA and YNFKEQ. V dropped 0 bases and J dropped 0; count of bases not matched to a gene: 5. The CDR3 loop spans 16 amino acids. The CDR3 reads CASSQDPGGISYEQYF. CDR3 sequence (DNA): TGTGCCAGCAGCCAAGACCCGGGGGGTATCTCCTACGAGCAGTACTTC.

The V gene is TRBV27, the J gene TRBJ1-5; 7 bases map to TRBD1. Germline lookup yields CDR1 MNHEY and CDR2 SMNVEV (reference sequence). The length of the CDR3 is 14 residues. Germline trimming cut 5 bases from V and 4 bases from J; bases unmatched to any gene: 5. CDR3 nucleotide sequence: TGTGCCAGCAGTGCGACAGGGTGGAATCAGCCCCAGCATTTT. Translating it yields CASSATGWNQPQHF.

This clone was seen once. This sequence joins TRBV28 and TRBJ1-2, with 7 positions matching TRBD1. Trimming took 5 bases from V and 1 from J; bases not matched to a gene: 4. This CDR3 is 14 amino acids long. Germline V gene lookup returns CDR1 MDHEN and CDR2 SYDVKM. CDR3: CASSVAGGNYGYTF. In DNA, the CDR3 is TGTGCCAGCAGTGTGGCAGGGGGTAACTATGGCTACACCTTC.

The V call is TRBV5-4, the J call TRBJ2-3, with 12 bases identical to TRBD2. The J segment lost 3 bases and the V segment lost 4 bases, leaving 3 bases of the junction unmatched. Germline V gene data show CDR1 as SGHNT and CDR2 as YYREEE (reference sequence). CDR3 length equals 15 residues. Here the CDR3 reads CASSRLAGDTDTQYF. CDR3 DNA sequence: TGTGCCAGCAGCCGACTAGCGGGAGATACAGATACGCAGTATTTT. Combining the CDR3 with reference TRBV5-4 and TRBJ2-3 gives the whole variable domain ETGVTQSPTHLIKTRGQQVTLRCSSQSGHNTVSWYQQALGQGPQFIFQYYREEENGRGNFPPRFSGLQFPNYSSELNVNALELDDSALYLCASSRLAGDTDTQYFGPGTRLTVL.

V usage is TRBV6-5 and J usage is TRBJ1-5; D remains ambiguous. Trimming took off 2 bases at V and 3 bases at J, with 14 bases between the two ends. This CDR3 contains 16 residues. CDR1 and CDR2 from the germline V gene are MNHEY and SVGAGI. The CDR3 DNA follows: TGTGCCAGCAGTTACGTACAGAGATACGCCAATCAGCCCCAGCATTTT. This translates into CASSYVQRYANQPQHF.

The chain joins TRBV5-6 to TRBJ1-2; unclear D gene. Germline V gene lookup returns CDR1 SGHDT and CDR2 YYEEEE. Trimming took 4 bases from V and 4 from J, leaving 14 bases between them. CDR3 size: 14 residues. The CDR3: CASSVNRELYGYTF. The CDR3 DNA reads TGTGCCAGCAGCGTGAACCGGGAACTCTATGGCTACACCTTC.

The gene calls are TRBV4-2 and TRBJ2-1; a weak D match, TRBD2 (6 bases). Trimming left V 1 base short and J 0 bases short, with 13 bases between. The germline V gene has CDR1 LGHNA and CDR2 YNFKEQ. There are 17 residues in the CDR3. CDR3 sequence reads: CASSQGVGLDSYNEQFF. DNA for the CDR3: TGTGCCAGCAGCCAAGGGGTGGGACTCGACTCCTACAATGAGCAGTTCTTC.

The V call is TRBV12-5, the J call TRBJ2-7, with a tentative D call TRBD2 (6 bases). The V gene lost 0 bases and the J gene lost 0 bases, with 18 bases spanning the gap. CDR3 length: 18 residues. CDR1 and CDR2 from the germline V gene are LGHNT and FRNRAP. This CDR3 is CASGLVQGPVGSSYEQYF. DNA of the CDR3: TGTGCTAGTGGTTTGGTTCAGGGCCCCGTCGGGAGCTCCTACGAGCAGTACTTC.

The chain's CDR3 is CASSLQQGSDGYTF. The CDR3 coding sequence is TGCGCCAGCAGCTTGCAACAGGGGTCAGATGGCTACACCTTC. The rearrangement uses TRBV5-1 and TRBJ1-2; 7 nucleotides align to TRBD1. With 1 base clipped from V and 6 bases from J, the junction kept 6 bases outside the gene matches. CDR1 is SGHRS and CDR2 is YFSETQ in the germline V gene. CDR3 length: 14 amino acids.

V usage is TRBV7-9 and J usage is TRBJ2-4; 7 bases align to TRBD1. Germline V CDR1 and CDR2: SEHNR, FQNEAQ (reference sequence). The J segment lost 8 bases and the V segment lost 0 bases, leaving 1 base of the junction unmatched. The CDR3 is made up of 13 amino acids. The CDR3 region has the DNA TGTGCCAGCAGCTTAGCGGACAGGTACATTCAGTACTTC. Translating it yields CASSLADRYIQYF.

This clone was recorded once. The gene calls are TRBV5-6 and TRBJ2-2, with D maybe TRBD1 (6 bases). The CDR3 covers 16 residues. From germline, CDR1 is SGHDT and CDR2 YYEEEE. V lost 3 bases and J lost 5, with 17 bases in between. The CDR3 spells CASSYSTGWYTGELFF. DNA for the CDR3: TGTGCCAGCAGCTACTCGACAGGATGGTATACCGGGGAGCTGTTTTTT.